The 24 T cell receptor beta chains presented below share a single source sample, sequenced in a study of blood T cells in healthy people across ages. The second PCR ran about 6 to 12 cycles with a sample-barcoded 5' primer and J-beta primers. One entry per CDR3 protein results from TCRdb running MiXCR on the 5' RACE reads. The data show hundreds of thousands of distinct CDR3 sequences, roughly 50% seen once. Material: blood. These receptors all stem from a man in his forties in good health.

V and J are TRBV5-1 and TRBJ2-5; TRBD2 matches at 10 bases. Germline CDR1 is SGHRS and CDR2 is YFSETQ. The CDR3 is 15 amino acids. The V gene end was trimmed by 6 bases and the J gene end by 1 base; junction bases not matched to a gene: 6. CDR3 loop: CASTLAGATQETQYF. The CDR3 DNA reads TGCGCCAGCACGCTAGCGGGGGCCACCCAAGAGACCCAGTACTTC.

The chain employs TRBV6-1 and TRBJ1-6; D possibly corresponds to TRBD1 (5 bases). V lost 3 bases and J 10 bases, leaving 10 bases between the germline ends. CDR1 is MNHNS and CDR2 is SASEGT in the germline V gene. The length of the CDR3 is 13 residues. The CDR3 protein is CASSDSRDSPLHF. The DNA for the CDR3 is TGTGCCAGCAGTGATTCCAGGGACTCACCCCTCCACTTT.

This clonotype showed up just a few times. This chain uses TRBV15 with TRBJ2-5; D unclear. The CDR3 sequence is 11 residues long. The germline gives CDR1 LNHNV, CDR2 YYDKDF (reference sequence). Deletions cut 0 bases from V and 4 bases from J, with 0 bases between. CDR3 region: CATSREETQYF. The CDR3 DNA sequence: TGTGCCACCAGCAGAGAAGAGACCCAGTACTTC.

This clonotype was seen a few times. V and J are TRBV9 and TRBJ2-1; the D gene is possibly TRBD2 (5 bases). The CDR3 consists of 13 residues. CDR1 is SGDLS, CDR2 YYNGEE, per germline. The ends were cut back, 0 bases at V and 12 bases at J, with 13 bases in the middle. The CDR3 nucleotides are TGTGCCAGCAGCGTAGAATACGGAGGCGTGCAGTTCTTC. This gives the protein CASSVEYGGVQFF.

The table lists this clonotype with many counts. The J gene is TRBJ2-3, the V gene TRBV5-1; D might be TRBD1 or TRBD2, each matching 5 bases. The germline V and J ends were trimmed by 7 bases and 2 bases, with 14 bases remaining between them. This CDR3 is 14 amino acids long. Germline-derived CDR1 and CDR2 are SGHRS and YFSETQ. The CDR3 DNA reads as TGCGCCAGCCGCCGGGACGGAGACACAGATACGCAGTATTTT. This encodes CASRRDGDTDTQYF.

The V call is TRBV14, the J call TRBJ2-7; 15 bases fit TRBD2. CDR1 and CDR2 from the germline V gene are SGHDN and FVKESK. J gave up 6 bases and V 2 bases, and 2 bases lay outside the gene matches. This CDR3 spans 15 amino acids. Here the CDR3 reads CASSQRTSGRAEQYF. CDR3 DNA sequence: TGTGCCAGCAGCCAAAGGACTAGCGGGAGGGCCGAGCAGTACTTC.

In its sample, this clonotype was seen once. The chain uses TRBV7-9 and TRBJ2-5; D tentatively reads TRBD1 or TRBD2 (6 bases each). V lost 5 bases and J 2 bases, leaving 21 bases between the germline ends. Germline V gene sequence: CDR1 SEHNR, CDR2 FQNEAQ (reference sequence). The CDR3 has 17 residues. CDR3 loop: CASSPFTGRDLQETQYF. The CDR3 nucleotides read TGTGCCAGCAGCCCCTTCACAGGGCGGGACCTTCAAGAGACCCAGTACTTC.

This clonotype came up a few times. V gene TRBV4-1 combines with J gene TRBJ2-3, with 9 bases lining up with TRBD1. Trimming removed 0 bases from V and 5 bases from J; junction bases left unmatched: 6. CDR3 length: 16 residues. Germline CDR1 and CDR2: MGHRA and YSYEKL. As DNA, the CDR3 is TGCGCCAGCAGCCAAGAAGGACAGGGGATGAGAGATACGCAGTATTTT. Translating gives CASSQEGQGMRDTQYF.

The genes are TRBV4-3 and TRBJ2-1; D call uncertain. CDR1 and CDR2 from the germline V gene are LGHNA and YSLEER. This CDR3 has 15 residues. The ends were cut back, 4 bases at V and 0 bases at J, with 10 bases in the middle. This chain's CDR3 is CASSPVLSSYNEQFF. The CDR3 DNA reads as TGCGCCAGCAGCCCCGTCTTAAGCTCCTACAATGAGCAGTTCTTC.

The chain combines TRBV4-2 with TRBJ2-1; D remains ambiguous. The CDR3 covers 17 residues. Trimming removed 0 bases at V and 5 bases at J, with 17 bases between. Looked up from germline, CDR1 is LGHNA and CDR2 is YNFKEQ. The CDR3 loop is CASSQEEASPVDNEQFF. Here the CDR3 DNA reads TGTGCCAGCAGCCAAGAGGAAGCGTCCCCTGTGGACAATGAGCAGTTCTTC.

The CDR3, as DNA: TGTGCCAGCAGCGACTCGGGGGTACTTGGGAATTCACCCCTCCACTTT. It translates to CASSDSGVLGNSPLHF. This rearrangement joins TRBV7-3 to TRBJ1-6; TRBD1 might be the D (5 bases). There are 16 residues in the CDR3. Trimming left V 5 bases short and J 7 bases short, with 18 bases between. The germline CDR1 and CDR2 sequences are SGHTA and FQGTGA.

The chain joins TRBV6-2 or TRBV6-3 to TRBJ2-5; a weak D match, TRBD1 (6 bases). V was clipped by 4 bases and J by 9 bases, with 33 bases between them. Germline lookup yields CDR1 MNHEY and CDR2 SVGEGT. The CDR3 is 19 amino acids. CDR3 DNA sequence: TGTGCCAGCAGTTGGGGACGGAAAGTCCGACAGGCCCTAATGGGGGCCCAGTACTTC. Its protein is CASSWGRKVRQALMGAQYF.

The chain combines TRBV7-2 with TRBJ2-2; 9 bases map to TRBD2. This CDR3 has 18 residues. Trimming took 1 base from V and 2 from J; bases not matched to a gene: 8. Looked up from germline, CDR1 is SGHTA and CDR2 is FQGNSA. This chain's CDR3 is CASSLGVLAGRNTGELFF. In DNA form, the CDR3 reads TGTGCCAGCAGCTTAGGGGTCCTAGCGGGGAGAAACACCGGGGAGCTGTTTTTT. Full variable domain (rest looked up from reference TRBV7-2 and TRBJ2-2): GAGVSQSPSNKVTEKGKDVELRCDPISGHTALYWYRQSLGQGLEFLIYFQGNSAPDKSGLPSDRFSAERTGGSVSTLTIQRTQQEDSAVYLCASSLGVLAGRNTGELFFGEGSRLTVL.

V usage is TRBV20-1 and J usage is TRBJ1-6; no clear D gene. Germline V gene sequence: CDR1 DFQATT, CDR2 SNEGSKA (reference sequence). V lost 0 bases and J 11 bases, leaving 20 bases between the germline ends. This CDR3 comprises 16 residues. The CDR3 sequence: CSARDRLRGREAPLHF. The CDR3 bases are TGCAGTGCTAGAGATCGCCTACGGGGAAGGGAGGCACCCCTCCACTTT.

The rearrangement joins TRBV28 to TRBJ2-4, with 9 positions matching TRBD1. Judging by the DNA end, TRBJ2-5 fits better; the J call may be wrong. Germline V gives CDR1 MDHEN, CDR2 SYDVKM. CDR3 length equals 16 residues. CDR3: CASSTTTGGSQETQYF. The CDR3 DNA follows: TGTGCCAGCAGCACCACCACAGGGGGCTCGCAAGAGACCCAGTACTTC.

With regard to this clonotype: A much bigger clone sits one base away, suggesting this may be a read error. This chain joins TRBV11-3 and TRBJ2-5; no reliable D call. The germline V gene has CDR1 SGHNT and CDR2 YENEEA. V gave up 3 bases and J gave up 6 bases, with 17 bases separating them. The CDR3 is 15 residues long. CDR3 residues: CASSLDAVGAKTQYF. DNA for the CDR3: TGTGCCAGCAGCTTGGACGCAGTGGGCGCAAAGACCCAGTACTTC. The entire variable domain, with the rest obtained from reference TRBV11-3 and TRBJ2-5, is as follows: EAGVVQSPRYKIIEKKQPVAFWCNPISGHNTLYWYLQNLGQGPELLIRYENEEAVDDSQLPKDRFSAERLKGVDSTLKIQPAELGDSAVYLCASSLDAVGAKTQYFGPGTRLLVL.

This clonotype has just a few counts. This chain joins TRBV28 and TRBJ1-2; TRBD1 matches 7 bases. The CDR3 spans 13 residues. CDR1 is MDHEN and CDR2 is SYDVKM in the germline V gene. V trimming: 3 bases; J trimming: 4 bases; junction bases outside the gene matches: 2. For the CDR3, the DNA is TGTGCCAGCAGTTTTGGGGACAGCTATGGCTACACCTTC. Translated, it gives CASSFGDSYGYTF.

The chain combines TRBV7-2 with TRBJ2-5; D unresolved. CDR1 and CDR2 (germline): SGHTA, FQGNSA. This CDR3 comprises 14 residues. V was clipped by 1 base and J by 11 bases, with 17 bases between them. In DNA form, the CDR3 reads TGTGCCAGCAGCTTAGGCGGACGTGGGCATGAGCAGTACTTC. Protein sequence: CASSLGGRGHEQYF. Full variable domain (missing parts from reference TRBV7-2 and TRBJ2-5): GAGVSQSPSNKVTEKGKDVELRCDPISGHTALYWYRQSLGQGLEFLIYFQGNSAPDKSGLPSDRFSAERTGGSVSTLTIQRTQQEDSAVYLCASSLGGRGHEQYFGPGTRLLVL.

The rearrangement links TRBV7-2 to TRBJ2-3; the match to TRBD2 covers 9 bases. Germline V lookup: CDR1 SGHTA, CDR2 FQGNSA. V lost 0 bases to trimming and J lost 5 bases; unmatched junction nucleotides: 6. The CDR3 covers 16 residues. CDR3 protein: CASSLALAGPLDTQYF. The DNA for the CDR3 is TGTGCCAGCAGCTTAGCTCTAGCGGGGCCCCTAGATACGCAGTATTTT.

This sequence joins TRBV6-2 or TRBV6-3 and TRBJ2-7, with a possible D match to TRBD2 (6 bases). Germline CDR1 and CDR2: MNHEY and SVGEGT. This CDR3 contains 15 residues. Between the trimmed V and J ends, which lost 5 bases and 6 bases, there was a span of 20 bases. For the CDR3, the DNA is TGTGCCAGCAGTACCCAAGTCCGGGACTCCGGCGAGCAGTACTTC. Amino acids: CASSTQVRDSGEQYF.

V usage is TRBV24-1 and J usage is TRBJ2-1; 10 positions match TRBD2. The germline V gene encodes CDR1 KGHDR and CDR2 SFDVKD. After removal of 3 bases from V and 0 bases from J, the junction contained 7 bases not matched to a gene. The CDR3 contains 18 residues. CDR3 sequence reads: CATSDTTRTSGSYNEQFF. Written as DNA, the CDR3 is TGTGCCACCAGTGATACAACCCGGACTAGCGGCTCCTACAATGAGCAGTTCTTC.

V usage is TRBV10-2 and J usage is TRBJ2-3; D gene unclear. CDR1 is WSHSY, CDR2 SAAADI, per germline. The CDR3 length is 11 residues. V shed 7 bases and J shed 3 bases, with 5 bases lying between them. CDR3 DNA: TGCGCCAGCATGATAACAGATACGCAGTATTTT. It specifies CASMITDTQYF.

The chain combines TRBV27 with TRBJ2-1; 12 bases agree with TRBD2. J was trimmed by 0 bases and V by 5 bases; bases with no gene match: 5. The CDR3 sequence is 17 residues long. Germline CDR1 MNHEY, CDR2 SMNVEV (reference sequence). The CDR3 coding sequence is TGTGCCAGCAGTCTCCGACTAGCGGGAGTCTCCTACAATGAGCAGTTCTTC. Translation: CASSLRLAGVSYNEQFF.

The CDR3 region is CSASPPRGAPRVTDTQYF. Written as DNA, the CDR3 is TGCAGTGCTAGTCCCCCACGGGGGGCCCCACGGGTCACAGATACGCAGTATTTT. This chain joins TRBV20-1 and TRBJ2-3, with D perhaps matching TRBD2 (7 bases). This CDR3 has 18 residues. The germline gives CDR1 DFQATT, CDR2 SNEGSKA (reference sequence). V was clipped by 3 bases and J by 2 bases, with 24 bases between them.